A selection of T cell receptor beta chains follows, all from one sample in a study of T-cell memory formation after mild COVID-19. In TCRdb, the 5' RACE reads were re-called with MiXCR into one record per CDR3 protein. The sample holds some 110,000 distinct CDR3 sequences, roughly 12% seen once. Sequenced input: PBMCs or a T cell subset sorted from them (not recorded which). The receptors originated from an adult woman who had mild COVID-19 (a few samples of this study predate the infection). Cell type and time point are not known. CDR3s include the opening cysteine and the closing phenylalanine or tryptophan. The order of the fields is J gene, clone size, D gene, CDR3 length, V gene, CDR3 protein, CDR3 DNA. A D gene is named only where the DNA matches it firmly. The listing skips clone size in some rows; elsewhere it reads once, few, many or a size class.

TRBJ2-7,few,.,15,TRBV3-1,CASSQPRTESYEQYF,TGTGCCAGCAGCCAACCTAGGACGGAGTCCTACGAGCAGTACTTC
TRBJ2-1,.,TRBD2,15,TRBV5-6,CASSFGTSVIYEQFF,TGTGCCAGCAGCTTCGGGACTAGCGTCATCTATGAGCAGTTCTTC
TRBJ2-1,many,TRBD2,15,TRBV12-3/TRBV12-4,CASSPSGGSYNEQFF,TGTGCCAGCAGTCCTAGCGGGGGTTCCTACAATGAGCAGTTCTTC
TRBJ2-2,many,.,11,TRBV12-3/TRBV12-4,CASSSTGELFF,TGTGCCAGCAGTTCCACCGGGGAGCTGTTTTTT
TRBJ2-2,.,.,14,TRBV29-1,CSVEVASATGELFF,TGCAGCGTTGAAGTGGCTAGCGCAACCGGGGAGCTGTTTTTT
TRBJ2-1,many,.,15,TRBV7-9,CASSARVWQGNEQFF,TGTGCCAGCAGCGCGAGGGTTTGGCAGGGGAATGAGCAGTTCTTC
TRBJ2-1,many,TRBD2,16,TRBV27,CASSPHAGLAGNEQFF,TGTGCCAGCAGTCCCCACGCGGGACTAGCGGGCAATGAGCAGTTCTTC
TRBJ2-7,.,.,16,TRBV5-1,CASSLAVAGASYEQYF,TGCGCCAGCAGCTTGGCAGTCGCGGGGGCCTCCTACGAGCAGTACTTC
TRBJ2-1,.,TRBD2,15,TRBV7-9,CASSLSGSGSDEQFF,TGTGCCAGCAGCCTAAGCGGGAGTGGGTCGGATGAGCAGTTCTTC
TRBJ2-1,.,TRBD2,12,TRBV12-3/TRBV12-4,CGSGGSYNEQFF,TGTGGTAGCGGGGGTTCCTACAATGAGCAGTTCTTC
TRBJ2-3,few,.,11,TRBV6-2/TRBV6-3,CASSTTDTQYF,TGTGCCAGCTCCACAACAGATACGCAGTATTTT
TRBJ2-1,many,.,12,TRBV7-9,CASSFGAYEQFF,TGTGCCAGCAGCTTCGGGGCGTATGAGCAGTTCTTC
TRBJ2-2,.,TRBD2,16,TRBV4-1,CASSKGRGPNTGELFF,TGCGCCAGCAGCAAAGGGAGGGGCCCGAACACCGGGGAGCTGTTTTTT
TRBJ2-7,many,.,12,TRBV29-1,CSAIGREHEQYF,TGCAGCGCTATAGGACGGGAACACGAGCAGTACTTC
TRBJ1-2,.,.,15,TRBV29-1,CSVDLAQGIIPGYTF,TGCAGCGTTGATCTTGCCCAGGGGATTATACCGGGCTACACCTTC
TRBJ1-6,few,TRBD1,18,TRBV12-3/TRBV12-4,CASSTDRGMGSYNSPLHF,TGTGCCAGCAGCACGGACAGGGGGATGGGCTCCTATAATTCACCCCTCCACTTT
TRBJ2-7,few,TRBD1,14,TRBV13,CASSPGQGHYEQYF,TGTGCCAGCAGCCCGGGACAGGGTCACTACGAGCAGTACTTC
TRBJ2-7,few,.,15,TRBV5-5,CASSYREVPLREQYF,TGTGCCAGCAGCTACAGGGAGGTCCCCTTACGCGAGCAGTACTTC
TRBJ2-7,few,TRBD2,16,TRBV2,CASSEGIREGSYEQYF,TGTGCCAGCAGTGAAGGGATTAGGGAGGGCTCCTACGAGCAGTACTTC
TRBJ2-5,few,.,15,TRBV7-3,CASSLMGGGPETQYF,TGTGCCAGCAGCTTAATGGGGGGGGGCCCAGAGACCCAGTACTTC
TRBJ2-7,few,TRBD2,16,TRBV4-2,CASSQESTSFFYEQYF,TGTGCCAGCAGCCAAGAGTCGACTAGCTTTTTCTACGAGCAGTACTTC
TRBJ1-2,many,TRBD1,14,TRBV12-3/TRBV12-4,CASSFSGGGYGYTF,TGTGCCAGCAGTTTTTCAGGGGGCGGCTATGGCTACACCTTC
TRBJ2-7,many,.,14,TRBV5-6,CASSLEGAGIGQYF,TGTGCCAGCAGCTTGGAGGGCGCGGGAATTGGGCAGTACTTC
TRBJ2-1,.,TRBD2,10,TRBV20-1,CSAGTSGEFF,TGCAGTGCGGGGACTAGCGGAGAGTTCTTC
TRBJ2-7,.,.,14,TRBV7-2,CASSSGEEIYEQYF,TGTGCCAGCAGCTCCGGGGAGGAAATTTACGAGCAGTACTTC
TRBJ2-7,few,.,15,TRBV4-1,CASSQERDGVYEQYF,TGCGCCAGCAGCCAAGAAAGGGACGGGGTCTACGAGCAGTACTTC
TRBJ2-1,many,TRBD1,16,TRBV7-8,CASTQGGGQGRSEQFF,TGTGCCAGCACCCAGGGCGGGGGACAGGGAAGGAGTGAGCAGTTCTTC
TRBJ2-1,few,.,14,TRBV12-3/TRBV12-4,CASSLLLLGNEQFF,TGTGCCAGCAGTTTACTCCTCCTGGGGAATGAGCAGTTCTTC
TRBJ1-4,few,.,14,TRBV3-1,CASSQVSVGEKLFF,TGTGCCAGCAGCCAGGTATCCGTTGGGGAAAAACTGTTTTTT
TRBJ2-1,few,.,13,TRBV12-3/TRBV12-4,CASSLPNRVEQFF,TGTGCCAGCAGTCTTCCCAACCGGGTTGAGCAGTTCTTC
TRBJ2-1,.,.,15,TRBV7-9,CASSYAQGSLNEQFF,TGTGCCAGCAGCTACGCCCAGGGTAGTTTAAATGAGCAGTTCTTC
TRBJ2-1,.,.,12,TRBV29-1,CSVEVRSNEQFF,TGCAGCGTTGAGGTCCGGTCCAATGAGCAGTTCTTC
TRBJ2-3,.,TRBD1,16,TRBV27,CASSFNRDRLTDTQYF,TGTGCCAGCAGTTTTAACCGGGACAGGCTCACAGATACGCAGTATTTT
TRBJ2-7,few,.,15,TRBV3-1,CASTPPGQAGGEQYF,TGTGCCAGCACTCCACCAGGGCAAGCGGGTGGCGAGCAGTACTTC
TRBJ2-7,many,.,17,TRBV11-2,CASSLNSLIPRSYEQYF,TGTGCCAGCAGCTTGAACTCCTTGATCCCCCGTTCCTACGAGCAGTACTTC
TRBJ2-5,few,.,13,TRBV4-2,CASSPYQGETQYF,TGTGCCAGCAGCCCCTACCAGGGGGAGACCCAGTACTTC
TRBJ1-1,.,TRBD1,13,TRBV7-9,CASSPGTGLEAFF,TGTGCCAGCAGCCCAGGGACAGGGCTTGAAGCTTTCTTT
TRBJ2-1,.,TRBD2,20,TRBV15,CATSRDVLAGGAGSYNEQFF,TGCGCCACCAGCAGAGATGTCCTAGCGGGGGGCGCGGGCTCCTACAATGAGCAGTTCTTC
TRBJ2-3,few,.,14,TRBV12-3/TRBV12-4,CASNLGGAGDTQYF,TGTGCCAGCAACCTTGGGGGGGCCGGAGATACGCAGTATTTT
TRBJ1-1,few,.,17,TRBV2,CASSTGTKGPMNTEAFF,TGTGCCAGCAGTACCGGGACAAAAGGCCCTATGAACACTGAAGCTTTCTTT
TRBJ2-5,few,.,11,TRBV12-3/TRBV12-4,CASGARETQYF,TGTGCCAGCGGGGCGAGGGAGACCCAGTACTTC
TRBJ2-2,.,TRBD2,16,TRBV7-8,CASSFFREGWTGELFF,TGTGCCAGCAGCTTTTTCCGGGAGGGCTGGACCGGGGAGCTGTTTTTT
TRBJ2-1,few,.,14,TRBV9,CASSVDDSPGEQFF,TGTGCCAGCAGCGTAGATGATTCCCCGGGTGAGCAGTTCTTC
TRBJ1-5,few,.,15,TRBV5-1,CASSFSGQPNQPQHF,TGCGCCAGCAGCTTCTCAGGGCAGCCTAATCAGCCCCAGCATTTT
TRBJ2-7,.,.,12,TRBV29-1,CSVNLNSYEQYF,TGCAGCGTAAACCTAAACTCCTACGAGCAGTACTTC
TRBJ1-6,few,TRBD1,15,TRBV4-3,CASSQAGQGNSPLHF,TGCGCCAGCAGCCAAGCGGGACAGGGCAATTCACCCCTCCACTTT
TRBJ2-7,.,.,17,TRBV21-1,CASSPGTSGFSSYEQYF,TGTGCCAGCAGCCCCGGGACTAGCGGGTTTAGCTCCTACGAGCAGTACTTC
TRBJ2-7,few,.,14,TRBV20-1,CSAMGTVQLYEQYF,TGCAGTGCTATGGGGACGGTCCAGCTCTACGAGCAGTACTTC
TRBJ1-4,.,TRBD1,14,TRBV4-3,CATSPGTGNEKLFF,TGCGCCACCTCCCCCGGGACAGGCAATGAAAAACTGTTTTTT
TRBJ2-5,few,.,11,TRBV27,CASSYGGTQYF,TGTGCCAGCAGTTACGGAGGGACCCAGTACTTC
TRBJ2-7,.,TRBD2,15,TRBV6-2/TRBV6-3,CASSSFLAATYEQYF,TGTGCCAGCAGCTCATTTCTAGCGGCAACCTACGAGCAGTACTTC
TRBJ2-3,.,.,15,TRBV3-1,CASSPQPEGTDTQYF,TGTGCCAGCAGCCCCCAACCCGAGGGCACAGATACGCAGTATTTT
TRBJ1-1,.,.,15,TRBV7-9,CASSPPGRRNTEAFF,TGTGCCAGCAGCCCCCCGGGTCGACGGAACACTGAAGCTTTCTTT
TRBJ2-7,.,.,12,TRBV29-1,CSVSPRGYEQYF,TGCAGCGTTTCTCCAAGAGGCTACGAGCAGTACTTC
TRBJ2-2,.,.,13,TRBV11-2,CASSSSGARELFF,TGTGCCAGCAGCTCCTCCGGCGCCAGGGAGCTGTTTTTT
TRBJ1-5,.,.,13,TRBV6-6,CASSPQGSQPQHF,TGTGCCAGCAGTCCCCAAGGAAGTCAGCCCCAGCATTTT
TRBJ2-7,.,.,14,TRBV7-9,CASSFPGHVYEQYF,TGTGCCAGCAGCTTTCCGGGACATGTTTACGAGCAGTACTTC
TRBJ2-5,.,.,13,TRBV13,CASSISVGETQYF,TGTGCCAGCAGCATTAGTGTGGGAGAGACCCAGTACTTC
TRBJ2-2,few,TRBD2,18,TRBV9,CASSVTSSASGRAGELFF,TGTGCCAGCAGCGTAACTTCCTCAGCGAGCGGGAGGGCCGGGGAGCTGTTTTTT